One and the same sample provided the 17 T cell receptor beta chains below, sequenced in a study of blood T cell repertoires in COVID-19. The data were produced by immunoSEQ multiplex PCR, yet TCRdb's version contains in-frame clones alone and is incomplete. The table records 120,000 to 150,000 clones, about 77% of them present only once. Sequencing was performed on peripheral blood. The receptors were gathered from a man in his sixties with acute or convalescent COVID-19.

This chain joins TRBV2 and TRBJ1-6; 11 bases match TRBD1. CDR3 length: 16 residues. Germline V gene lookup returns CDR1 SNHLY and CDR2 FYNNEI. V lost 6 bases, J lost 7 bases, and 8 bases stayed unmatched. The CDR3 protein is CASRWDRGFSNSPLHF. The DNA for the CDR3 is TGTGCCAGCAGATGGGACAGGGGGTTTTCGAATTCACCCCTCCACTTT. Combining the CDR3 with reference TRBV2 and TRBJ1-6 gives the whole variable domain EPEVTQTPSHQVTQMGQEVILRCVPISNHLYFYWYRQILGQKVEFLVSFYNNEISEKSEIFDDQFSVERPDGSNFTLKIRSTKLEDSAMYFCASRWDRGFSNSPLHFGNGTRLTVT.

The rearrangement uses TRBV28 and TRBJ2-7; 9 positions agree with TRBD1. The CDR3 is 14 amino acids. V trimming: 6 bases; J trimming: 0 bases; junction bases outside the gene matches: 3. From germline, CDR1 is MDHEN and CDR2 SYDVKM. CDR3 residues: CASSKTGGSYEQYF. The CDR3 nucleotides are TGTGCCAGCAGCAAGACAGGGGGCTCCTACGAGCAGTACTTC.

V usage is TRBV9 and J usage is TRBJ2-7, with a possible D match to TRBD2 (6 bases). In germline, CDR1 is SGDLS, CDR2 YYNGEE. This CDR3 spans 15 amino acids. V was pared by 0 bases and J by 3 bases, with 13 bases between. CDR3 region: CASSVGRWGDYEQYF. The CDR3 DNA is TGTGCCAGCAGCGTAGGGAGGTGGGGGGACTACGAGCAGTACTTC.

V and J are TRBV7-2 and TRBJ2-7; D is undetermined. CDR3 size: 13 residues. Germline V gene sequence: CDR1 SGHTA, CDR2 FQGNSA. V was trimmed by 5 bases and J by 6 bases, leaving 14 bases between them. In DNA, the CDR3 is TGTGCCAGCAGCGTAGACCGCGGTCTCGAGCAGTACTTC. It is translated as CASSVDRGLEQYF.

The chain employs TRBV5-4 and TRBJ2-7; the match to TRBD1 covers 11 bases. With 0 bases clipped from V and 5 bases from J, the junction kept 4 bases outside the gene matches. Per germline, CDR1 SGHNT and CDR2 YYREEE (reference sequence). The CDR3 contains 15 residues. CDR3 protein: CASSLEWTGGDEQYF. CDR3 DNA sequence: TGTGCCAGCAGCTTGGAATGGACAGGGGGCGACGAGCAGTACTTC.

The count of this clone is one. This chain joins TRBV2 and TRBJ2-3; tentative D call: TRBD2 (6 bases). CDR3 length: 13 residues. The V gene lost 6 bases and the J gene lost 4 bases, with 11 bases spanning the gap. The germline CDR1 and CDR2 sequences are SNHLY and FYNNEI. CDR3 coding DNA: TGTGCCAGCAGGACTAGTTCCGCAGATACGCAGTATTTT. Translation: CASRTSSADTQYF.

This rearrangement joins TRBV10-3 to TRBJ2-2; 14 nucleotides agree with TRBD2. CDR3 length: 16 residues. V lost 2 bases to trimming and J lost 7 bases; unmatched junction nucleotides: 3. The germline CDR1 and CDR2 sequences are ENHRY and SYGVKD. The chain's CDR3 is CAISERLAGGVGELFF. Written as DNA, the CDR3 is TGTGCCATCAGTGAGAGACTAGCGGGAGGGGTCGGGGAGCTGTTTTTT.

This rearrangement joins TRBV5-5 to TRBJ2-7; the D gene is possibly TRBD1 (5 bases). Germline CDR1 reads SGHKS; CDR2 reads YYEKEE (reference sequence). V was cut by 1 base and J by 0 bases, with 11 bases left in between. The CDR3 has 15 residues. CDR3 in DNA: TGTGCCAGCAGCTTGATGTCAGACAGCTCCTACGAGCAGTACTTC. This translates into CASSLMSDSSYEQYF.

The chain has TRBV5-1 and TRBJ2-5; the match to TRBD2 covers 16 bases. CDR3 length: 19 residues. J lost 4 bases, V lost 4 bases, and 13 bases had no gene match. CDR1 is SGHRS, CDR2 YFSETQ, per germline. This chain's CDR3 is CASSVGDQGTSGRGETQYF. CDR3 nucleotides: TGCGCCAGCAGCGTTGGTGACCAAGGGACTAGCGGGAGGGGAGAGACCCAGTACTTC.

The rearrangement links TRBV30 to TRBJ2-7; D call uncertain. The CDR3 consists of 13 residues. Germline CDR1 and CDR2: GTSNPN and SVGIG (reference sequence). The V and J ends lost 2 bases and 3 bases respectively, with 11 bases between them. Written as DNA, the CDR3 is TGTGCCTGGAGTTTTTATAGTGGCTACGAGCAGTACTTC. The encoded protein is CAWSFYSGYEQYF.

The J gene is TRBJ2-5, the V gene TRBV18; 14 nucleotides match TRBD2. This CDR3 region has 14 residues. Germline loops: CDR1 KGHSH, CDR2 LQKENI. Trimming took 3 bases from V and 8 from J; bases not matched to a gene: 2. Written as DNA, the CDR3 is TGTGCCAGCTCACCTGGGACTAGCGGGAGTACCCAGTACTTC. This encodes CASSPGTSGSTQYF.

The chain combines TRBV6-5 with TRBJ1-2; D is unclear. CDR1 MNHEY and CDR2 SVGAGI come from the germline V gene. The CDR3 sequence is 13 residues long. Trimming shortened V by 7 bases and J by 7 bases, and 16 bases separated the two germline ends. This CDR3 reads CASTPDSRGGYTF. The CDR3 DNA reads TGTGCCAGCACCCCCGATTCTCGGGGTGGCTACACCTTC.

This chain connects TRBV5-1 to TRBJ2-5; the match to TRBD1 covers 9 bases. The V segment lost 3 bases and the J segment 4 bases; nucleotides outside the gene matches: 7. This CDR3 contains 15 residues. From germline, CDR1 is SGHRS and CDR2 YFSETQ. CDR3 in DNA: TGCGCCAGCAGCTCAGGACAGGGGACGGGAGAGACCCAGTACTTC. Translation: CASSSGQGTGETQYF.

The rearrangement uses TRBV7-9 and TRBJ1-1, with TRBD1 identical over 9 bases. With 3 bases clipped from V and 1 base from J, the junction kept 6 bases outside the gene matches. This CDR3 region has 16 residues. Germline CDR1 is SEHNR and CDR2 is FQNEAQ (reference sequence). CDR3 amino acids: CASSLGQGTGNTEAFF. Written as DNA, the CDR3 is TGTGCCAGCAGCTTGGGACAGGGAACGGGGAACACTGAAGCTTTCTTT.

The chain combines TRBV2 with TRBJ1-2; tentatively, D is TRBD1 (5 bases). This CDR3 is 14 amino acids long. The V end lost 2 bases, the J end lost 8 bases, and 15 bases lay between the germline ends. Germline V CDR1 and CDR2: SNHLY, FYNNEI. The DNA of the CDR3 is TGTGCCAGCAGTGAACGGCAGGGAATCTGGGGCTACACCTTC. It yields the protein CASSERQGIWGYTF.

CDR3 nucleotides: TGTGCCAGCTCACCAAACCCCGGGACACCTTACGAGCAGTACTTC. Translating gives CASSPNPGTPYEQYF. The chain links TRBV18 to TRBJ2-7; D might be TRBD1 (6 bases). Trimming took 2 bases from V and 4 from J, leaving 15 bases between them. This CDR3 spans 15 amino acids. Germline V lookup: CDR1 KGHSH, CDR2 LQKENI.

V usage is TRBV3-1 (or the pseudogene TRBV3-2) and J usage is TRBJ2-5; possibly TRBD2 for D (6 bases). Deletions cut 4 bases from V and 0 bases from J, with 15 bases between. CDR3 size: 16 residues. CDR1 and CDR2 (germline): LGHDT, YNNKEL (reference sequence). CDR3 in DNA: TGTGCCAGCAGCCCGTTCGGACTAACGTACCAAGAGACCCAGTACTTC. Encoded protein: CASSPFGLTYQETQYF.